These 7 T cell receptor beta chains were sequenced from one sample in a study of shared clonotypes between healthy human individuals. In the naive CD8 group, cells lacked CD45RO and were positively selected for CCR7, so terminally differentiated effector memory CD45RA+ cells were left out. Sequenced by immunoSEQ multiplex PCR; TCRdb stores in-frame clones only, minus some. The sample includes around 2,000,000 clones, just under 95% of them seen just once. The sample was naive CD8+ T cells sorted from blood. The source of these receptors is a young man in good health.

To note about this clone: The same CDR3 also results from other DNA sequences found in this sample. This chain connects TRBV4-3 to TRBJ2-7, with TRBD2 identical over 10 bases. The trim removed 1 base at V and 3 bases at J, leaving 3 bases unmatched. CDR3 length: 15 amino acids. Germline V gene lookup returns CDR1 LGHNA and CDR2 YSLEER. CDR3 in DNA: TGCGCCAGCAGCCAAGGCTCTAGCGGGAGCTACGAGCAGTACTTC. Amino acid sequence: CASSQGSSGSYEQYF.

This chain uses TRBV6-1 with TRBJ1-5; D gene ambiguous. The CDR3 is 12 residues long. Trimming took off 5 bases at V and 7 bases at J, with 9 bases between the two ends. The germline V gene has CDR1 MNHNS and CDR2 SASEGT. The CDR3 is CASSYTQQPQHF. The CDR3 DNA reads as TGTGCCAGCAGTTATACCCAACAGCCCCAGCATTTT.

This chain joins TRBV5-1 and TRBJ2-5; 7 bases are a match to TRBD2. This CDR3 has 15 amino acids. V gave up 4 bases and J gave up 1 base; unmatched junction bases: 7. CDR1 is SGHRS, CDR2 YFSETQ, per germline. The CDR3 is CASSPRGGGQETQYF. In DNA form, the CDR3 reads TGCGCCAGCAGCCCCAGAGGCGGGGGCCAAGAGACCCAGTACTTC.

The J gene is TRBJ1-2, the V gene TRBV5-4; D unresolved. The germline gives CDR1 SGHNT, CDR2 YYREEE (reference sequence). V lost 0 bases and J lost 2, with 8 bases in between. This CDR3 has 14 residues. The CDR3, as DNA: TGTGCCAGCAGCTTGGACGAAGAAAACTATGGCTACACCTTC. It yields the protein CASSLDEENYGYTF.

The chain has TRBV7-8 and TRBJ2-1; 8 bases match TRBD2. V gave up 5 bases and J gave up 15 bases; unmatched junction bases: 6. The CDR3 totals 11 residues. Per germline, CDR1 SGHVS and CDR2 FQNEAQ. CDR3 nucleotide sequence: TGTGCCAGCAGCACAGGACTAGCTACGTTCTTC. Translated: CASSTGLATFF.

The rearrangement uses TRBV18 and TRBJ1-3; D uncertain. Trimming left V 5 bases short and J 3 bases short, with 17 bases between. From germline, CDR1 is KGHSH and CDR2 LQKENI. This CDR3 contains 16 residues. In DNA form, the CDR3 reads TGTGCCAGCTCAAGCCCCGCAACAGCGAGTGGAAACACCATATATTTT. As protein: CASSSPATASGNTIYF.

The V call is TRBV7-6, the J call TRBJ1-2; no clear D gene. This CDR3 has 13 amino acids. Germline lookup yields CDR1 SGHVS and CDR2 FNYEAQ. The V gene lost 5 bases and the J gene lost 3 bases, with 10 bases spanning the gap. For the CDR3, the DNA is TGTGCCAGCAGCCACAATACGGACTATGGCTACACCTTC. Translation gives CASSHNTDYGYTF.